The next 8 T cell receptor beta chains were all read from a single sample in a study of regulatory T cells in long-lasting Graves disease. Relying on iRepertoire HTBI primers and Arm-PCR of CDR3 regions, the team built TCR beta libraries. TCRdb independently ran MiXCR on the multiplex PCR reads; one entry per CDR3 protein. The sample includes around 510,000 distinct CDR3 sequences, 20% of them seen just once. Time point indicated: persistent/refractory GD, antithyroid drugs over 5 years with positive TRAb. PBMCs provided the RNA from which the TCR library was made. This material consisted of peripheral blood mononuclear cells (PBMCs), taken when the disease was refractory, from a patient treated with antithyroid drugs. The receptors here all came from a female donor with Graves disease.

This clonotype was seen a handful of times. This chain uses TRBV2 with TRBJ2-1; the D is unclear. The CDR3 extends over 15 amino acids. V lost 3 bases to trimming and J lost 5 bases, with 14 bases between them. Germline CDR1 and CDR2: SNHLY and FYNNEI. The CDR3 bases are TGTGCCAGCAGTGAGTTGACGATGCTCCACAATGAGCAGTTCTTC. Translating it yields CASSELTMLHNEQFF.

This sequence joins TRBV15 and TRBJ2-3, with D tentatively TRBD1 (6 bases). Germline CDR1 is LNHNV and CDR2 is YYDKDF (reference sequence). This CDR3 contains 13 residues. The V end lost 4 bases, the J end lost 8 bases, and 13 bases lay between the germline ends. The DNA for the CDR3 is TGTGCCACCAGCACACAACAGGGTGGTACGCAGTATTTT. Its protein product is CATSTQQGGTQYF.

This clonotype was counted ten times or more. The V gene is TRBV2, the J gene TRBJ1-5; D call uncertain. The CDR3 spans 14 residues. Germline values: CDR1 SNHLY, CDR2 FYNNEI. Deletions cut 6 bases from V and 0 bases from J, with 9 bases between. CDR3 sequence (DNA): TGTGCCAGCAGGGACGATTATAGCAATCAGCCCCAGCATTTT. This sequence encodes CASRDDYSNQPQHF.

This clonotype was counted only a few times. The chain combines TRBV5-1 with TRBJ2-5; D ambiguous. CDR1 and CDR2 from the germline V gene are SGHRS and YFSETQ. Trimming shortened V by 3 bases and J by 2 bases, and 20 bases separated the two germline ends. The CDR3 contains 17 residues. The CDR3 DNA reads TGCGCCAGCAGCTGGAGAGGCCGAACTGAGGTTCAAGAGACCCAGTACTTC. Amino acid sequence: CASSWRGRTEVQETQYF.

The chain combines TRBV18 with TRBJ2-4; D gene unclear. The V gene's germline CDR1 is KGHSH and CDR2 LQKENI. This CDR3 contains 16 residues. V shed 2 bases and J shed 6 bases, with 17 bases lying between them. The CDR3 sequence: CASSPYPPARTNIQYF. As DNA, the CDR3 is TGTGCCAGCTCACCATATCCGCCCGCACGGACAAACATTCAGTACTTC.

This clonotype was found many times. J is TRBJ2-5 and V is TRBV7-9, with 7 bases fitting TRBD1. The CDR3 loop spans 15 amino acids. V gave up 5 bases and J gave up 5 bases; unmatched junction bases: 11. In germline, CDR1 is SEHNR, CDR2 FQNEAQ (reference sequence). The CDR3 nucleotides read TGTGCCAGCAGCACGACAGGGTGGGTTGGGGAGACCCAGTACTTC. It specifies CASSTTGWVGETQYF.

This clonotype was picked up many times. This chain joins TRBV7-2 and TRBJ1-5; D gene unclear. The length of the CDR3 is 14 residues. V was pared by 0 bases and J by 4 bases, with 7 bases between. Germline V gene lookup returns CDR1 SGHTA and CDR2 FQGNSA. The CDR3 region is CASSLAGKNQPQHF. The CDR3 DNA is TGTGCCAGCAGCTTAGCGGGTAAGAATCAGCCCCAGCATTTT.

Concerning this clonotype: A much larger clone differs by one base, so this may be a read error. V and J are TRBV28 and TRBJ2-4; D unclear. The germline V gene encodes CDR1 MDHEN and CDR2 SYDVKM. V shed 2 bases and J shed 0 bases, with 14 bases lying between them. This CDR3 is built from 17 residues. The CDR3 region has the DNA TGTGCCAGCAGTTTACCGGCTTTTTCACTAGCCAAAAACATTCAGTACTTC. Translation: CASSLPAFSLAKNIQYF.